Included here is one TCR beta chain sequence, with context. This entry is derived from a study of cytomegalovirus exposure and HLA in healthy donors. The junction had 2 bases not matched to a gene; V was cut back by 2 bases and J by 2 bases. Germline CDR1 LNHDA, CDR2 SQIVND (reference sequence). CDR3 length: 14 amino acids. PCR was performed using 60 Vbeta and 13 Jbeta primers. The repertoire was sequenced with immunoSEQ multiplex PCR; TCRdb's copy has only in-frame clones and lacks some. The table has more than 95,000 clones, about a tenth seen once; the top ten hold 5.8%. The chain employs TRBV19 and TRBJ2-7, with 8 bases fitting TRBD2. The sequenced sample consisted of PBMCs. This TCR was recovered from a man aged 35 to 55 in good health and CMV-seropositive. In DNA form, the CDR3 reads TGTGCCAGTAGTATAACTAGCGGACCCTACGAGCAGTACTTC. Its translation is CASSITSGPYEQYF.